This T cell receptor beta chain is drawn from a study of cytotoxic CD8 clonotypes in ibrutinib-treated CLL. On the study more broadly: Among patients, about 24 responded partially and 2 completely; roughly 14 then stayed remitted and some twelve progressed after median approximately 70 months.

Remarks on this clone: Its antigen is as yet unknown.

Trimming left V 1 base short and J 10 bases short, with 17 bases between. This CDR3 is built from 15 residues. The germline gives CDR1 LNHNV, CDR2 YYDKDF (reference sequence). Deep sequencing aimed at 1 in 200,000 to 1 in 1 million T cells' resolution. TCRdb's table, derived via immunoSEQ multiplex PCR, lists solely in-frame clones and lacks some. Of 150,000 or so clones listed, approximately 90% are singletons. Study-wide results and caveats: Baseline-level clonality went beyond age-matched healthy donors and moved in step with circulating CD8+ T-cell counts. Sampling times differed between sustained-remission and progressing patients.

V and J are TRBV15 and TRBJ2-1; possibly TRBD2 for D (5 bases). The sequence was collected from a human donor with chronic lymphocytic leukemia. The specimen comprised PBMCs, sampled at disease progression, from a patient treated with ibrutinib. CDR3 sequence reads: CATSRGQEDFGEQFF. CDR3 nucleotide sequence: TGTGCCACCAGCAGAGGCCAGGAGGATTTTGGAGAGCAGTTCTTC.